The source of this T cell receptor beta chain is a study of T cell changes during pregnancy in multiple sclerosis. Looked up from germline, CDR1 is PRHDT and CDR2 is FYEKMQ (reference sequence). Between the trimmed V and J ends, which lost 6 bases and 3 bases, there was a span of 18 bases. The CDR3 is 15 residues long. Sequencing used immunoSEQ multiplex PCR; TCRdb keeps in-frame clones, though not all of them. The data show 45,000 to 50,000 clones, about 91% seen once. The chain employs TRBV13 and TRBJ2-7, with D perhaps matching TRBD2 (5 bases). Specimen: CD8+ T cells from peripheral blood mononuclear cells, collected after pregnancy. This clonotype was obtained from a female donor with multiple sclerosis, enrolled in a pregnancy study. This chain's CDR3 is CASSFRGSSDYEQYF. DNA of the CDR3: TGTGCCAGCAGTTTTCGGGGATCTTCGGACTACGAGCAGTACTTC. Using reference TRBV13 and TRBJ2-7 for the parts outside the CDR3, the full variable domain is AAGVIQSPRHLIKEKRETATLKCYPIPRHDTVYWYQQGPGQDPQFLISFYEKMQSDKGSIPDRFSAQQFSDYHSELNMSSLELGDSALYFCASSFRGSSDYEQYFGPGTRLTVT.